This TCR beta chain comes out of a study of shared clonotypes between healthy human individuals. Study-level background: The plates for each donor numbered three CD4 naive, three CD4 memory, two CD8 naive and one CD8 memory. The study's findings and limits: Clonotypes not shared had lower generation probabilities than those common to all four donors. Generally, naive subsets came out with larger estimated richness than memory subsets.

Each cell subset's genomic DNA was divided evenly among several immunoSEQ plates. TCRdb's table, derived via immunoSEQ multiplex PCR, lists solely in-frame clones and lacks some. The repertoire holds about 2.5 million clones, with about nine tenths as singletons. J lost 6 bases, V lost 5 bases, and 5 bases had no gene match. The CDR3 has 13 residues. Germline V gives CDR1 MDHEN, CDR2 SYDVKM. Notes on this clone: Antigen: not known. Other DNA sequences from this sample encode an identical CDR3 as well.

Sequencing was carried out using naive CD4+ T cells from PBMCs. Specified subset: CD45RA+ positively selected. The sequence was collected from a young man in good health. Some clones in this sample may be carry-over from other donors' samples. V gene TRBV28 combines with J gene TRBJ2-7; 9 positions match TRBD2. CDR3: CASSLSGSGEQYF. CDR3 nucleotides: TGTGCCAGCAGTCTTAGCGGGAGCGGCGAGCAGTACTTC.